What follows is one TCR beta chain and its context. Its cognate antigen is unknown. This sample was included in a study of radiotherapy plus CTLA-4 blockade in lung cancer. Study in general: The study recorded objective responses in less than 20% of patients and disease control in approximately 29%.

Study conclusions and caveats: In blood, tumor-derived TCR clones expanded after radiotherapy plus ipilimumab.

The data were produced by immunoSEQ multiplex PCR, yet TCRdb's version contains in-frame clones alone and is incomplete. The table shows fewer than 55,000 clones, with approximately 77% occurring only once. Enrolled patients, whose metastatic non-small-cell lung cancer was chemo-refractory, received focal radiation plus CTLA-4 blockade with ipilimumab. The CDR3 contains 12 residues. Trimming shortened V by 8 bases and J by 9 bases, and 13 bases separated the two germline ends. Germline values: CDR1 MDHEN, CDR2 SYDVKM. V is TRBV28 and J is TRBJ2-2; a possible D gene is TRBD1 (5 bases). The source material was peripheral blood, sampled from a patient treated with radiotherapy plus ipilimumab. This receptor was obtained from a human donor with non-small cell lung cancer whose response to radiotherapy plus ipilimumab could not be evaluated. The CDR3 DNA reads TGTGCCAGCGGCGCCCAGGGTAGGGAGCTGTTTTTT. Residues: CASGAQGRELFF.